Listed below are T cell receptor beta chains from one sample, sequenced in a study of identical twins. TCRdb called the 5' RACE reads again in MiXCR, with one record for every CDR3 protein. Counted here are approximately 1.8 million distinct CDR3 sequences, under 35% occurring once; the ten biggest clones make up roughly 0.3%. The sample comprised cord blood. All receptors derive from a newborn girl in good health. The CDR3 runs from the conserved cysteine through the conserved F or W. The order of the fields is CDR3 DNA, CDR3 protein, J gene, V gene, clone size, D gene. D genes are given only for firm matches. The size entry is marked missing in some rows and otherwise reads once, few, many or a size class.

TGTGCCAGTAGTATCCGACTTCACCTTACAGATACGCAGTATTTT | CASSIRLHLTDTQYF | TRBJ2-3 | TRBV19 | - | -
TGTGCCAGCAGCAAGGACTTTTACTCCTACGAGCAGTACTTC | CASSKDFYSYEQYF | TRBJ2-7 | TRBV21-1 | - | -
TGTGCCAGCAGTCACGGGGCCGATACTGCAGATACGCAGTATTTT | CASSHGADTADTQYF | TRBJ2-3 | TRBV12-3/TRBV12-4 | - | -
TGTGCCAGTAGCACGGGACTCTACAATGAGCAGTTCTTC | CASSTGLYNEQFF | TRBJ2-1 | TRBV19 | few | -
TGTGCCTGGAGCGCTCACAGGACGAACACTGAAGCTTTCTTT | CAWSAHRTNTEAFF | TRBJ1-1 | TRBV30 | once | -
TGCAGTGCTAGAGACCCCAGGAGCGGGAACTCCTACGAGCAGTACTTC | CSARDPRSGNSYEQYF | TRBJ2-7 | TRBV20-1 | - | TRBD2
TGTGCCAGCAGTGGTCGCACAGATACGCAGTATTTT | CASSGRTDTQYF | TRBJ2-3 | TRBV25-1 | many | -
TGCAGTGCTCCGACTAGCGGGGGACTCACAGATACGCAGTATTTT | CSAPTSGGLTDTQYF | TRBJ2-3 | TRBV20-1 | - | TRBD2
TGCAGCGTCGCCTTGGGCGGGACAGGGGGCGAAAAACTGTTTTTT | CSVALGGTGGEKLFF | TRBJ1-4 | TRBV29-1 | - | TRBD1
TGCAGTGCTAGCAGCGGGGGGGCCGGGGATGAGCAGTTCTTC | CSASSGGAGDEQFF | TRBJ2-1 | TRBV20-1 | few | TRBD2
TGTGCCAGCAGAAGACTAGCGGCCCCTAATGAGCAGTTCTTC | CASRRLAAPNEQFF | TRBJ2-1 | TRBV7-2 | - | TRBD2
TGTACCAGCAGCAGGAGGCAGGGAGAGGGGTATGGCTACACCTTC | CTSSRRQGEGYGYTF | TRBJ1-2 | TRBV21-1 | - | -
TGTGCCAGCAGTACAACGACCCTCCCCACCTACAATGAGCAGTACTTC | CASSTTTLPTYNEQYF | TRBJ2-7 | TRBV27 | - | -
TGTGCCAGCAGTGCCCTCGTGAATAGCGGGAGTTTAGGGCAGTACTTC | CASSALVNSGSLGQYF | TRBJ2-7 | TRBV12-3/TRBV12-4 | many | TRBD2
TGCGCCAGCACCATCCGACTAGCGGGGATCGAAAACATTCAGTACTTC | CASTIRLAGIENIQYF | TRBJ2-4 | TRBV5-1 | - | TRBD2
TGTGCCAGCAGCTTAGTTTTGACGGGGGGGCCAGGAGATACGCAGTATTTT | CASSLVLTGGPGDTQYF | TRBJ2-3 | TRBV7-2 | few | TRBD2
TGCGCCAGCAGCACACTAGCGGGGGTATACGAGCAGTACTTC | CASSTLAGVYEQYF | TRBJ2-7 | TRBV5-1 | - | TRBD2
TGTGCCAGCAGCTTATGGCACAGTCCGACAGGGTTGAATTCACCCCTCCACTTT | CASSLWHSPTGLNSPLHF | TRBJ1-6 | TRBV7-2 | - | TRBD1
TGTGCCAGCAGCTTGCCTTATACTAGCGGGAGCCGGGAGTCCCGAAGCTCCTACAATGAGCAGTTCTTC | CASSLPYTSGSRESRSSYNEQFF | TRBJ2-1 | TRBV5-6 | - | TRBD2
TGTGCCAGCAGTTTTACGGGGGGCGGCGGCTACACCTTC | CASSFTGGGGYTF | TRBJ1-2 | TRBV27 | few | -
TGTGCCAGCAGTGGAGGGACAGGGCTCTCCTACGAGCAGTTCTTC | CASSGGTGLSYEQFF | TRBJ2-1 | TRBV25-1 | - | TRBD1
TGTGCCAGCAGCAGGACAGGGGGCTATTCACCCCTCCACTTT | CASSRTGGYSPLHF | TRBJ1-6 | TRBV12-3/TRBV12-4 | - | TRBD1
TGCAGTGCCCCAGGACAGTACGGGGGGTATGGCTACACCTTC | CSAPGQYGGYGYTF | TRBJ1-2 | TRBV20-1 | - | -
TGTGCCAGCAGCGAGCGGGTTCTAGCCAAAAACATTCAGTACTTC | CASSERVLAKNIQYF | TRBJ2-4 | TRBV27 | - | -
TGTGCCATCGGTGAGCACTCCTACGAGCAGTACTTC | CAIGEHSYEQYF | TRBJ2-7 | TRBV10-3 | - | -
TGTGCCAGCAGTTATTTGACTAGCGGGGGGGCAAACGAGCAGTACTTC | CASSYLTSGGANEQYF | TRBJ2-7 | TRBV6-6 | - | TRBD2
TGTGCCAGCAGTGGTCAGGCTCGTTCACCCCTCCACTTT | CASSGQARSPLHF | TRBJ1-6 | TRBV12-3/TRBV12-4 | - | -
TGTGCCAGCAGCCATTACGGACAGGGACGCTCCTACGAGCAGTACTTC | CASSHYGQGRSYEQYF | TRBJ2-7 | TRBV4-2 | few | TRBD1
TGTGCCAGCAGTTGGACAGGGCCCCCGCAGTTCTTC | CASSWTGPPQFF | TRBJ2-1 | TRBV12-3/TRBV12-4 | - | TRBD1
TGTGCTAGTGGCCATAATACAGGGAAGGATGAGCAGTTCTTC | CASGHNTGKDEQFF | TRBJ2-1 | TRBV12-5 | few | -
TGTGCCAGCAGGCCCGACCGGAGCTTATACAATGAGCAGTACTTC | CASRPDRSLYNEQYF | TRBJ2-7 | TRBV6-5 | - | -
TGTGCCAGCAGGAGAGCAGCAGGGGCCTACAATGAGCAGTTCTTC | CASRRAAGAYNEQFF | TRBJ2-1 | TRBV12-3/TRBV12-4 | - | -
TGCGCCAGCAGCCAAGATATGGGGCGCCTATACAATGAGCAGTTCTTC | CASSQDMGRLYNEQFF | TRBJ2-1 | TRBV4-1 | - | -
TGTGCCAGCAGCCCGGGACAGCCTCGCTACGAGCAGTACTTC | CASSPGQPRYEQYF | TRBJ2-7 | TRBV14 | - | TRBD1
TGCGCCAGCAGCCAACAGATACACCCTCGCAATCAGCCCCAGCATTTT | CASSQQIHPRNQPQHF | TRBJ1-5 | TRBV4-1 | few | -
TGTGCCAGCAGCCAAGACGGACAGGGGAATGAAAAACTGTTTTTT | CASSQDGQGNEKLFF | TRBJ1-4 | TRBV4-2 | - | TRBD1
TGTGCCAGCATCCCGGCCGACAGGGTTACTAACTATGGCTACACCTTC | CASIPADRVTNYGYTF | TRBJ1-2 | TRBV13 | - | TRBD1
TGTGCCAGCAACTACCGGGACAGGATCTACGAGCAGTACTTC | CASNYRDRIYEQYF | TRBJ2-7 | TRBV6-2/TRBV6-3 | - | TRBD1
TGTGCCAGCAGGGGGGGGCTTTATAGCAATCAGCCCCAGCATTTT | CASRGGLYSNQPQHF | TRBJ1-5 | TRBV27 | - | -
TGTGCCACGAGCGTCGTCGGGGACACGGACTACGAGCAGTACTTC | CATSVVGDTDYEQYF | TRBJ2-7 | TRBV15 | few | -
TGTGCCAGCAGTTTGTGGGACAGGGTCACAGATACGCAGTATTTT | CASSLWDRVTDTQYF | TRBJ2-3 | TRBV27 | once | TRBD1
TGTGCCAGCAGTGAGTGGGACAGGGCCGACTATGGCTACACCTTC | CASSEWDRADYGYTF | TRBJ1-2 | TRBV2 | once | TRBD1
TGTGCCAGCAGCCAAGAGGTCGGCGCCCTTAATGAGCAGTACTTC | CASSQEVGALNEQYF | TRBJ2-5 | TRBV4-2 | - | -
TGTGCCAGCAACCCCCTGAGACTGAACACCGGGGAGCTGTTTTTT | CASNPLRLNTGELFF | TRBJ2-2 | TRBV11-2 | few | -
TGTGCCAGCAGTTCTTCTACTCGTCTCGAGCAGTACTTC | CASSSSTRLEQYF | TRBJ2-7 | TRBV12-3/TRBV12-4 | few | -
TGCGCCAGCAGCTTACGAGCGGGAGTTGGTACCGGGGAGCTGTTTTTT | CASSLRAGVGTGELFF | TRBJ2-2 | TRBV5-1 | - | TRBD2
TGTGCCACCAGTGATTTAAGACAGGGCGTCAATGAGCAGTTCTTC | CATSDLRQGVNEQFF | TRBJ2-1 | TRBV24-1 | many | TRBD1
TGTGCCATCAGTTACGACAGGGGGACCTACGAGCAGTACTTC | CAISYDRGTYEQYF | TRBJ2-7 | TRBV6-6 | - | TRBD1
TGTGCCACCAGCCCCTTGGGGGATACGCAGTATTTT | CATSPLGDTQYF | TRBJ2-3 | TRBV15 | - | -
TGTGCCAGCAGTCCGACAAAGGGGACCCAGTACTTC | CASSPTKGTQYF | TRBJ2-5 | TRBV27 | - | -